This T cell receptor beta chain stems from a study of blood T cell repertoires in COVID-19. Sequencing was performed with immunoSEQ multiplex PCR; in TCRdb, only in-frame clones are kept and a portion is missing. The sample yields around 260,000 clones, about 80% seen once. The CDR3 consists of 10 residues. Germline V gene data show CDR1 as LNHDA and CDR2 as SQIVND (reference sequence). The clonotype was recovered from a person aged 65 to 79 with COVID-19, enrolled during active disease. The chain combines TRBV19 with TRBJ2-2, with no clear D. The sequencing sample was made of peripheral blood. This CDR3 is CASGTGELFF. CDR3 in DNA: TGTGCTTCCGGTACCGGGGAGCTGTTTTTT.